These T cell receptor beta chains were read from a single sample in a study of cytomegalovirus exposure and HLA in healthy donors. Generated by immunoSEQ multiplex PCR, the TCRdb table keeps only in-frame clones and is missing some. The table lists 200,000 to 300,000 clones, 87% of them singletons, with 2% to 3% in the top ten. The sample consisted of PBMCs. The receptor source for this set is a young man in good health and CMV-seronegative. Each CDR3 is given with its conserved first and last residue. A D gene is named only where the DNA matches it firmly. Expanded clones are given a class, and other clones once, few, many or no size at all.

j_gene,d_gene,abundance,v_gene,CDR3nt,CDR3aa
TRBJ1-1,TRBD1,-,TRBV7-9,TGTGCCAGCAGCCTGGGACAGGGGGCGACTGAAGCTTTCTTT,CASSLGQGATEAFF
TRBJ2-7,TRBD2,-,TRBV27,TGTGCCAGCAGTTTACTAGCGGCGATGTACTACGAGCAGTACTTC,CASSLLAAMYYEQYF
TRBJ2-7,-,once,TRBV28,TGTGCCAGCAGTTTTTCACAGGCCTACGAGCAGTACTTC,CASSFSQAYEQYF
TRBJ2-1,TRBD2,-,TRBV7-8,TGTGCCAGCAGCCAACCCCTAGCGGGAGTAGTCGATGAGCAGTTCTTC,CASSQPLAGVVDEQFF
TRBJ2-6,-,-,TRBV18,TGTGCCAGCTCACCAAAGGGAGTCGGCTCTGGGGCCAACGTCCTGACTTTC,CASSPKGVGSGANVLTF
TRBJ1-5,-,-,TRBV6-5,TGTGCCAGCAGTCCACGACAGGCTCAGCCCCAGCATTTT,CASSPRQAQPQHF
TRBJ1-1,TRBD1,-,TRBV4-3,TGCGCCAGCAGCATCGACGACAGGGTACGGACTGAAGCTTTCTTT,CASSIDDRVRTEAFF
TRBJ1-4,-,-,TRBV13,TGTGCCAGCAGCTTAGGGCAGCGGTATGAAAAACTGTTTTTT,CASSLGQRYEKLFF
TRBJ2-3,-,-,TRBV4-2,TGTGCCAGCAGCGCAAGGCAGGGACTCATCACAGATACGCAGTATTTT,CASSARQGLITDTQYF
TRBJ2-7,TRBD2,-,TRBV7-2,TGTGCCAGCAGCTTAGTAGGCGGGGGTGGCTCCTACGAGCAGTACTTC,CASSLVGGGGSYEQYF
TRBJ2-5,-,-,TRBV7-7,TGTGCCAGCAGCTCCAGTGTTCTGGAGACCCAGTACTTC,CASSSSVLETQYF
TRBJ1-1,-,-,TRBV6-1,TGTGCCAGCGGCAGGGTCGCCATGAACACTGAAGCTTTCTTT,CASGRVAMNTEAFF
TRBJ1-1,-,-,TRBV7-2,TGTGCCAGCAGCTCCCGACAGGTGAACACTGAAGCTTTCTTT,CASSSRQVNTEAFF
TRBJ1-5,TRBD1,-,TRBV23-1,TGCGCCAGCAGTCAATCAATTAAGGGGGACAGGCTCAATCAGCCCCAGCATTTT,CASSQSIKGDRLNQPQHF
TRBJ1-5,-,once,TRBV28,TGTGCCAGCAGTTTACCTTATAGCAATCAGCCCCAGCATTTT,CASSLPYSNQPQHF
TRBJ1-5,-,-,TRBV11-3,TGTGCCAGCAGCTTCTGGGGGCGACAGTGTAATAGCAATCAGCCCCAGCATTTT,CASSFWGRQCNSNQPQHF
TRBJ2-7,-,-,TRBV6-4,TGTGCCAGCAGTGCCACCGCGGACACTGGCCATCAGAAGTACTTC,CASSATADTGHQKYF
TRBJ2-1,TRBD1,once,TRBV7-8,TGTGCCAGCAGCTACGTACCAGGGGGCGATAACAATGAGCAGTTCTTC,CASSYVPGGDNNEQFF
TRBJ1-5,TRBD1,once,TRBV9,TGTGCCAGCAGCGTATACAGGGGGCACGGTGGCAATCAGCCCCAGCATTTT,CASSVYRGHGGNQPQHF
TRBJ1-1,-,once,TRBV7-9,TGTGCCAGCAGCTTAGATTCAGAATGTCCTTTCTTT,CASSLDSECPFF
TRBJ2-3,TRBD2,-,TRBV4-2,TGTGCCAGCAGCCAAGAGACTAGCGGGAGAGGCCCAGATACGCAGTATTTT,CASSQETSGRGPDTQYF
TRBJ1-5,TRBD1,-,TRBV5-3,TGTGCCAGAAGCAAGGGGACAGGGGGTAATAGCAATCAGCCCCAGCATTTT,CARSKGTGGNSNQPQHF
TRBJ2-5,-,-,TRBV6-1,TGTGCCACCAGGGGGGAGGGCCGACAGACCCAGTACTTC,CATRGEGRQTQYF
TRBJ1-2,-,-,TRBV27,TGTGCCAGCACCCAATCCTGGGCCAGGGGAGGCTACACCTTC,CASTQSWARGGYTF
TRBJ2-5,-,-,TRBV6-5,TGTGCCAGCAGAAGGACTCCCGCCGAGACCCAGTACTTC,CASRRTPAETQYF
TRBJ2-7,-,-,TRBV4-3,TGCGCCAGCAGCCAAGAAAAGGGGTGGGAGCAGTACTTC,CASSQEKGWEQYF
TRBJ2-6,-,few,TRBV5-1,TGCGCCAGCAGCTATTACCGGGACACTGGGGCCAACGTCCTGACTTTC,CASSYYRDTGANVLTF
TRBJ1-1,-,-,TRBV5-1,TGCGCCAGCAGATTGACGGTGAACACTGAAGCTTTCTTT,CASRLTVNTEAFF
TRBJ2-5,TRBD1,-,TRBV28,TGTGCCAGCAGTTTGGACAGGGAAGAGACCCAGTACTTC,CASSLDREETQYF
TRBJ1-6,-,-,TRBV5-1,TGCGCCAGCGGTTGGACAGCGAGCTCCTATAATTCACCCCTCCACTTT,CASGWTASSYNSPLHF
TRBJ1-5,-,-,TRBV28,TGTGCCAGCAGTTTACGGGATCAGCCCCAGCATTTT,CASSLRDQPQHF
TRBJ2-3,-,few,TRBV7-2,TGTGCCAGCAGCCCATCACTCACCGGGACGCAGTATTTT,CASSPSLTGTQYF
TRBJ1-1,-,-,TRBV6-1,TGTGCCCAGTGGGCAGTTAATTCAACAACTGAAGCTTTCTTT,CAQWAVNSTTEAFF
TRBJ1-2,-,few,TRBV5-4,TGTGCCAGCAGATCCTCGGGGTCCTATGGCTACACCTTC,CASRSSGSYGYTF
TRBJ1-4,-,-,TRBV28,TGTGCCACAAGGCGGCAGGGCGACGAAAAACTGTTTTTT,CATRRQGDEKLFF
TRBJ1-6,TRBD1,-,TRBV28,TGTGCCAGCAGTTTAGAGGCCGGGACAGCCAATTCACCCCTCCACTTT,CASSLEAGTANSPLHF
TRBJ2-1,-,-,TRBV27,TGTGCCAGCAGTTTATTCTTTGACAGCTACAATGAGCAGTTCTTC,CASSLFFDSYNEQFF
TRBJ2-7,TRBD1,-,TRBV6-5,TGTGCCAGCAGCTACCGGGACAGGGGCGTTTACGAGCAGTACTTC,CASSYRDRGVYEQYF
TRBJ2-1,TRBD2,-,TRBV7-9,TGTGCCAGCAGCCCGCGACTAGCGCTATACAATGAGCAGTTCTTC,CASSPRLALYNEQFF
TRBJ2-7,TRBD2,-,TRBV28,TGTGCCAGCAGTTTCGTCGGGGGAGGGACCTACGAGCAGTACTTC,CASSFVGGGTYEQYF
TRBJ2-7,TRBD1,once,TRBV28,TGTGCCAGCAGTTTATTTCGGGACAGAGTACTCTACGAGCAGTACTTC,CASSLFRDRVLYEQYF
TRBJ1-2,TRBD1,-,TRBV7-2,TGTGCCAGCAGCTTAGAAGTGGGACAGGGTTCCGGCTACACCTTC,CASSLEVGQGSGYTF
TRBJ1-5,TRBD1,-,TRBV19,TGTGCCAGTAGCTGGGACAGGGAGGTTCATCAGCCCCAGCATTTT,CASSWDREVHQPQHF
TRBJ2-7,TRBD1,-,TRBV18,TGTGCCAGCTCACGCGGACAGGGGGCTGCAGCCTACGAGCAGTACTTC,CASSRGQGAAAYEQYF
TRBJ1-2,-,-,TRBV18,TGTGCCAGCTCACCAAGTGGGGGCGTATATGGCTACACCTTC,CASSPSGGVYGYTF
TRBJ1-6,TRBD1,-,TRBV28,TGTGCCAGCAGAATATCCGGGACAGGGAGTTCACCCCTCCACTTT,CASRISGTGSSPLHF
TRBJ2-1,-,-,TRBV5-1,TGCGCCAGCAGCTTCTTAGCCGCTGAGCAGTTCTTC,CASSFLAAEQFF
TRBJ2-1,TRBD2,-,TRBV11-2,TGTGCCAGCAGACAACTAGCGGGAGGGCCGGGCTCCTACAATGAGCAGTTCTTC,CASRQLAGGPGSYNEQFF
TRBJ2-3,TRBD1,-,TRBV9,TGTGCCAGCAGCCCACAAACTGGACAGGACCTCACAGATACGCAGTATTTT,CASSPQTGQDLTDTQYF
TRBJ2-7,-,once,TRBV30,TGTGCCGGGGATCCGGGGTCGGGCCCCGTGGAGCAGTACTTC,CAGDPGSGPVEQYF
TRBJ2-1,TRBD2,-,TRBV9,TGTGCCAGCAGCGTCAACAGCGGGGATTACAATGAGCAGTTCTTC,CASSVNSGDYNEQFF
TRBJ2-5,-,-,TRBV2,TGTGCCAGCAACCCGCTGAAAGCCGGAGAGACCCAGTACTTC,CASNPLKAGETQYF
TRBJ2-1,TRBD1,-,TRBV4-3,TGCGCCAGCAGCCAGCGCACAGGGGATGGTGAGCAGTTCTTC,CASSQRTGDGEQFF
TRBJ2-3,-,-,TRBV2,TGTGCCAGCAGTGAAGCGACAGCTAGCACAGATACGCAGTATTTT,CASSEATASTDTQYF
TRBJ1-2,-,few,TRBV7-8,TGTGCCAGCGCCGGGCAGGGCGCTGGCTACACCTTC,CASAGQGAGYTF
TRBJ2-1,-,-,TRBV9,TGTGCCAGCAGCGTAGGGGCAGGGTACAATGAGCAGTTCTTC,CASSVGAGYNEQFF
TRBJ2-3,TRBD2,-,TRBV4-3,TGCGCCAGCAGCCAAGATTTTATAGCGGGGGGCAACACAGATACGCAGTATTTT,CASSQDFIAGGNTDTQYF
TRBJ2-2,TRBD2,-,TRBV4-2,TGTGCCAGCAGCCAAGATCAACTAGCGGGCTCGATCACCGGGGAGCTGTTTTTT,CASSQDQLAGSITGELFF
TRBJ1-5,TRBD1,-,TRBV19,TGTGCCAGTAGGACAGGGCAGGGGCCCCAGCATTTT,CASRTGQGPQHF
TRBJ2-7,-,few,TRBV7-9,TGTGCCAGCAGCCCCGCCTACGAGCAGTACTTC,CASSPAYEQYF